This TCR beta chain was captured in a study of graft-versus-host responses after intestinal transplantation (dated by TCRdb to about 2021). Notes on the research overall: Recipients received multivisceral, liver-intestinal, or isolated intestinal transplants. A peak of at least 4% donor T cells among recipient peripheral blood mononuclear cells was the definition used for donor T cell macrochimerism. After intestinal transplantation, graft-versus-host and host-versus-graft alloreactive T cell clones were followed in the graft, circulation and bone marrow using bulk TCR-beta CDR3 sequencing. Alloreactive clones were identified by sequencing pre-transplant mixed lymphocyte reaction products and comparing them with unstimulated pre-transplant donor and recipient T cells. Rather than being sequenced by the commercial service, samples from three later patients were sequenced in-house on an Illumina MiSeq and processed with MiXCR. Of the roughly 24 intestinal transplant recipients enrolled in the cohort, one of whom was a retransplant, a few patients without pretransplant specimens were excluded. All recipients received anti-thymocyte globulin induction followed by maintenance tacrolimus and steroids for approximately 3 years. Study-wide findings and limitations: High GvH to HvG T cell clonal ratios were observed in the allografts of patients with donor T cell macrochimerism. Early after transplant, peak levels of circulating GvH clones were associated with declines in HvG clones. GvH clones turned up in recipient bone marrow, with some appearing earlier in ileal mucosa or blood, a pattern consistent with an intestinal mucosal origin. The conclusions were limited by the relatively low number and heterogeneity of the intestinal transplant patients.

This clone was picked up a small number of times. No much larger clone exists at a distance of one base, and base qualities are not known. Interpreted using the paper, the time point label stands for: cells obtained before transplantation from donor or recipient. In the mixed lymphocyte reactions, approximately 200,000 CFSE-labeled pre-transplant responders were plated with approximately 200,000 irradiated violet-dye-labeled stimulators and cultured for approximately 6 days. Proliferating CD3+CD4+CFSE-low and CD3+CD8+CFSE-low responder cells were FACS-sorted on a BD Influx sorter after the mixed lymphocyte reaction. The protocol used for the library was the immunoSEQ multiplex PCR assay. For most patients, genomic DNA was isolated using the Qiagen DNeasy Blood and Tissue Kit and was shipped frozen to Adaptive Biotechnologies for TCR sequencing. Adaptive Biotechnologies carried out high-throughput TCR-beta CDR3 sequencing of genomic DNA for most patients. Concerning the study's data processing: Adaptive's ImmunoSEQ software was the source of the TCR sequencing data for 18 patients, while three other patients were processed with MiXCR and VDJtools. CD4 versus CD8 sorting errors were corrected by removing sequences found in both subsets at a frequency ratio below 5:1. CDR3 nucleotide sequences shared between donor and recipient were removed because their origin could not be assigned. To count as alloreactive, a clone needed at least 2-fold expansion over unstimulated cells and a minimum CFSE-low frequency of 0.002% (template counts) or 0.001% (read counts). Clones detected in sequenced pre-transplant spleen, lymph node, or MLR CFSE-low populations of the donor or recipient were defined as mappable. The cumulative frequency of alloreactive clones was calculated as a percentage of all sequences, weighted by copy number. TCRdb took this table from immuneACCESS and kept in-frame rearrangements with V and J called. Such tables lack part of the clones; where checked against another copy, unresolved V genes explain under half of the gap, and the rest is unexplained. The V and J calls and clone size come from that table; D and trimming were worked out from the DNA. For this sample the table gives 1,500 to 2,000 clones, of which roughly 40% were detected only once. The biggest ten clones account for roughly 8.9% of the sample.

Sample: alloreactive CD8+ T cells from a mixed lymphocyte reaction culture, taken before transplantation. Per the publication, the cell subset or site label means: CFSE-low proliferating T cells sorted from approximately six-day pre-transplant mixed lymphocyte reaction (GvH or HvG direction). The TCR sequence derives from a human patient who was an organ donor for intestinal transplantation.

CDR3 protein: CASSQDRGGYEQYF. The DNA sequence reads TGCGCCAGCAGCCAAGATAGGGGGGGCTACGAGCAGTACTTC. The chain links TRBV4-1 with TRBJ2-7, and perhaps TRBD2 as D gene, on 7 matching bases. V is reduced by 0 bases and J by 3 bases, leaving a spacing of 9 bases between them. CDR1 and CDR2 are read off the germline V gene as MGHRA and YSYEKL. The CDR3 runs 14 amino acids, cysteine and phenylalanine included. Only the CDR3 region is kept as DNA, spanning 42 bases read in frame from base 1.